The 23 T cell receptor beta chains below were found in one sample sequenced in a study of regulatory T cells in long-lasting Graves disease. Combining iRepertoire HTBI primers with Arm-PCR of CDR3 regions, the authors built TCR beta libraries. Using its own MiXCR run on the multiplex PCR reads, TCRdb lists one record per CDR3 protein. The sample records 360,000 or so distinct CDR3 sequences, approximately 15% being singletons. Time point noted: newly diagnosed GD, antithyroid drugs for less than 3 months. The authors made the TCR library using RNA they extracted from PBMCs. This sample was also put to use in a study of T cells in Graves' hyperthyroidism and ophthalmopathy.

The sample here was peripheral blood mononuclear cells (PBMCs), taken at new diagnosis, from a patient treated with antithyroid drugs. Receptor source: a man aged 35 to 55 with Graves disease.

Many counts were recorded for this clonotype. The chain recombines TRBV4-2 with TRBJ1-5; D not certain. CDR1 and CDR2 from the germline V gene are LGHNA and YNFKEQ. This CDR3 has 16 amino acids. The germline V and J ends were trimmed by 4 bases and 4 bases, with 17 bases remaining between them. CDR3 loop: CASSPSSRENNQPQHF. The CDR3 DNA reads TGTGCCAGCAGCCCTTCTAGCCGGGAGAATAATCAGCCCCAGCATTTT.

This clonotype was recorded a few times. This chain joins TRBV5-1 and TRBJ2-1; possibly TRBD1 or TRBD2 for D (5 bases each). This CDR3 has 14 residues. Deletions cut 1 base from V and 10 bases from J, with 15 bases between. Germline assignment: CDR1 SGHRS and CDR2 YFSETQ. The CDR3 coding sequence is TGCGCCAGCAGCTTGACCACAGGCCCGGGGGAGCAGTTCTTC. Protein: CASSLTTGPGEQFF.

This clonotype was detected many times. V is TRBV5-1 and J is TRBJ2-3; no definite D call. This CDR3 is 16 amino acids long. Germline V gene sequence: CDR1 SGHRS, CDR2 YFSETQ. V was pared by 4 bases and J by 0 bases, with 15 bases between. CDR3: CASSVVGFGSTDTQYF. The CDR3 DNA follows: TGCGCCAGCAGCGTAGTAGGGTTCGGTAGCACAGATACGCAGTATTTT. Combining the CDR3 with reference TRBV5-1 and TRBJ2-3 gives the whole variable domain KAGVTQTPRYLIKTRGQQVTLSCSPISGHRSVSWYQQTPGQGLQFLFEYFSETQRNKGNFPGRFSGRQFSNSRSEMNVSTLELGDSALYLCASSVVGFGSTDTQYFGPGTRLTVL.

V gene TRBV4-1 combines with J gene TRBJ1-1, with a tentative D call TRBD1 (5 bases). CDR1 is MGHRA, CDR2 YSYEKL, per germline. With 6 bases removed from V and 1 base from J, the gap between germline ends came to 9 bases. This CDR3 spans 13 amino acids. CDR3 region: CASRGVRNTEAFF. As DNA, the CDR3 is TGCGCCAGCAGGGGGGTGCGGAACACTGAAGCTTTCTTT.

In this sample, this clonotype turned up many times. This chain connects TRBV12-5 to TRBJ1-1, with D possibly TRBD1 on 5 matching bases. The CDR3 is 15 residues long. The germline gives CDR1 LGHNT, CDR2 FRNRAP. V was cut by 7 bases and J by 5 bases, with 20 bases left in between. The CDR3 here is CASALGEGKRTEAFF. CDR3 in DNA: TGTGCTAGTGCTCTGGGGGAGGGGAAGAGGACTGAAGCTTTCTTT. Filled out from reference TRBV12-5 and TRBJ1-1, the complete variable domain reads DARVTQTPRHKVTEMGQEVTMRCQPILGHNTVFWYRQTMMQGLELLAYFRNRAPLDDSGMPKDRFSAEMPDATLATLKIQPSEPRDSAVYFCASALGEGKRTEAFFGQGTRLTVV.

In DNA, the CDR3 is TGCAGTGCTAGGGGGGACAGGGGGCGACGTGAGACCCAGTACTTC. Translation gives CSARGDRGRRETQYF. The chain couples TRBV20-1 to TRBJ2-5; TRBD1 aligns across 12 bases. This CDR3 region has 15 residues. Unmatched junction bases numbered 7, after V lost 3 bases and J lost 5 bases. Germline CDR1 is DFQATT and CDR2 is SNEGSKA (reference sequence).

The V gene is TRBV4-3, the J gene TRBJ1-5; 7 nucleotides line up with TRBD1. CDR3 size: 14 residues. The V segment lost 3 bases and the J segment 2 bases; nucleotides outside the gene matches: 1. The V gene's germline CDR1 is LGHNA and CDR2 YSLEER. The CDR3 DNA follows: TGCGCCAGCAGCCAGGGGACAGGCAATCAGCCCCAGCATTTT. Translation: CASSQGTGNQPQHF.

This clonotype was counted ten times or more. J is TRBJ2-3 and V is TRBV20-1, with D perhaps matching TRBD1 (5 bases). This CDR3 is 14 amino acids long. Trimming took off 6 bases at V and 6 bases at J, with 19 bases between the two ends. Germline CDR1 DFQATT, CDR2 SNEGSKA (reference sequence). CDR3 in DNA: TGCAGTGCAGCCTGGACACCCCCCAAGGATACGCAGTATTTT. This translates into CSAAWTPPKDTQYF.

This clonotype was seen repeatedly, ten times or more. The genes are TRBV20-1 and TRBJ2-5; TRBD1 matches 9 bases. Trimming removed 5 bases from V and 0 bases from J; junction bases left unmatched: 1. CDR1 DFQATT and CDR2 SNEGSKA come from the germline V gene (reference sequence). The CDR3 has 13 amino acids. The CDR3 region has the DNA TGCAGTGCTGGACAGGGGTACCAAGAGACCCAGTACTTC. Its protein is CSAGQGYQETQYF.

Comments on this clonotype: This may be a read error: a much more frequent sequence differs by one nucleotide. The chain couples TRBV18 to TRBJ1-1, with 11 bases lining up with TRBD1. The CDR3 totals 17 residues. The germline CDR1 and CDR2 sequences are KGHSH and LQKENI. This CDR3 reads CVSSPLAGQGANTEAFF. As DNA, the CDR3 is TGTGTCAGCTCACCCCTGGCCGGACAGGGGGCGAACACTGAAGCTTTCTTT.

This clonotype was detected many times. This sequence joins TRBV5-1 and TRBJ2-7, with D perhaps TRBD2 (6 bases). The V gene's germline CDR1 is SGHRS and CDR2 YFSETQ. The CDR3 runs to 15 residues. Trimming stripped 4 bases from V and 2 bases from J, with 16 bases between. CDR3 sequence: CASSAGTVAAYEQYF. In DNA, the CDR3 is TGCGCCAGCAGCGCGGGGACCGTCGCGGCCTACGAGCAGTACTTC. The whole variable domain, filled in from reference TRBV5-1 and TRBJ2-7, reads KAGVTQTPRYLIKTRGQQVTLSCSPISGHRSVSWYQQTPGQGLQFLFEYFSETQRNKGNFPGRFSGRQFSNSRSEMNVSTLELGDSALYLCASSAGTVAAYEQYFGPGTRLTVT.

The table lists this clonotype with a count of one. One base away lies a much larger clone, so this may be a sequencing read error. The rearrangement joins TRBV6-2 or TRBV6-3 to TRBJ1-1; TRBD1 matches 7 bases. V lost 2 bases to trimming and J lost 2 bases; unmatched junction nucleotides: 14. The germline V gene has CDR1 MNHEY and CDR2 SVGEGT. The CDR3 is 18 amino acids. This chain's CDR3 is CASSYPPLQGPYNTEAFF. The DNA of the CDR3 is TGTGCCAGCAGTTACCCGCCCTTACAGGGGCCGTACAACACTGAAGCTTTCTTT.

This clonotype was detected ten times or more. The rearrangement joins TRBV30 to TRBJ2-2, with D possibly being TRBD1 (5 bases). Germline V gives CDR1 GTSNPN, CDR2 SVGIG (reference sequence). V was pared by 5 bases and J by 5 bases, with 6 bases between. CDR3 length: 11 amino acids. This CDR3 is CAWYRTGELFF. The CDR3 coding sequence is TGTGCCTGGTACAGGACCGGGGAGCTGTTTTTT.

This clonotype was picked up many times. This chain joins TRBV6-5 and TRBJ1-4; 10 bases map to TRBD1. Looked up from germline, CDR1 is MNHEY and CDR2 is SVGAGI. This CDR3 region has 16 residues. V trimming: 0 bases; J trimming: 8 bases; junction bases outside the gene matches: 6. CDR3 protein: CASSYSRQGAREKLFF. CDR3 coding DNA: TGTGCCAGCAGTTACTCGCGACAGGGGGCGAGGGAAAAACTGTTTTTT.

This clonotype was observed at least ten times. The V call is TRBV4-2, the J call TRBJ2-7, with D perhaps being TRBD1 or TRBD2 (6 bases each). Between the trimmed V and J ends, which lost 1 base and 5 bases, there was a span of 18 bases. The CDR3 loop spans 16 amino acids. Germline V gene data show CDR1 as LGHNA and CDR2 as YNFKEQ. The CDR3 DNA is TGTGCCAGCAGCCAAGTCGGAGGGGGTAGGGGCCACGAGCAGTACTTC. It yields the protein CASSQVGGGRGHEQYF.

Comment on this clonotype: An end of the junction does not agree with germline; a read error may underlie this. The V gene is TRBV20-1, the J gene TRBJ2-7, with D uncertain. The CDR3 totals 11 residues. CDR1 DFQATT and CDR2 SNEGSKA come from the germline V gene (reference sequence). The CDR3 loop is CSASPLLGLIF. The CDR3, as DNA: TGCAGTGCTAGTCCGCTCCTGGGGTTGATCTTC.

This clonotype was observed many times. The J gene is TRBJ1-1, the V gene TRBV2; D might be TRBD1 (5 bases). The germline CDR1 and CDR2 sequences are SNHLY and FYNNEI. V gave up 7 bases and J gave up 1 base, with 10 bases separating them. The CDR3 sequence is 13 residues long. The CDR3 nucleotides are TGTGCCAGCACGGGGCAGCAGAACACTGAAGCTTTCTTT. Translation gives CASTGQQNTEAFF. The full variable domain, in which reference TRBV2 and TRBJ1-1 provide the parts outside the CDR3, is EPEVTQTPSHQVTQMGQEVILRCVPISNHLYFYWYRQILGQKVEFLVSFYNNEISEKSEIFDDQFSVERPDGSNFTLKIRSTKLEDSAMYFCASTGQQNTEAFFGQGTRLTVV.

This clonotype has more than one count but fewer than ten. This chain uses TRBV19 with TRBJ2-1, with D possibly TRBD2 on 6 matching bases. Trimming pared 7 bases from V and 12 bases from J, leaving 22 bases between. Per the germline V gene, CDR1 is LNHDA and CDR2 is SQIVND (reference sequence). The CDR3 loop spans 14 amino acids. This CDR3 is CASTATEGPWRQFF. The CDR3 nucleotides are TGTGCCAGTACCGCGACGGAGGGCCCCTGGAGGCAGTTCTTC.

There are many counts of this clonotype. This chain uses TRBV12-3 or TRBV12-4 with TRBJ2-2; D is ambiguous. The V gene lost 6 bases and the J gene lost 3 bases, with 8 bases spanning the gap. The CDR3 spans 13 residues. The CDR3 loop reads CASRNSYTGELFF. The CDR3 DNA reads as TGTGCCAGCAGGAACAGCTACACCGGGGAGCTGTTTTTT.

This clonotype showed up many times. V is TRBV20-1 and J is TRBJ2-7; perhaps TRBD2 as D (5 bases). From germline, CDR1 is DFQATT and CDR2 SNEGSKA (reference sequence). CDR3 length: 10 amino acids. CDR3 in amino acids: CSQGRYEQYF. CDR3 coding DNA: TGCTCCCAAGGGAGATACGAGCAGTACTTC.

Ten or more counts support this clonotype. The chain carries TRBV12-3 or TRBV12-4 and TRBJ1-3; 7 bases map to TRBD1. Germline trimming cut 6 bases from V and 1 base from J; bases unmatched to any gene: 3. The CDR3 totals 14 residues. This chain's CDR3 is CASSPTGSGNTIYF. Here the CDR3 DNA reads TGTGCCAGCAGCCCGACAGGGTCTGGAAACACCATATATTTT.

The J gene is TRBJ2-7, the V gene TRBV10-3; the match to TRBD1 covers 9 bases. Germline V CDR1 and CDR2: ENHRY, SYGVKD. The CDR3 runs 14 residues. Unmatched junction bases numbered 7, after V lost 7 bases and J lost 3 bases. CDR3 nucleotides: TGTGCCATCACTAAAGGACAGGGGATCTACGAGCAGTACTTC. Protein product: CAITKGQGIYEQYF.

There are many counts of this clonotype. At one boundary the junction diverges from the germline segment, which might be a read error. The J gene is TRBJ2-5, the V gene TRBV5-1; 7 nucleotides match TRBD2. Germline V CDR1 and CDR2: SGHRS, YFSETQ. This CDR3 has 13 amino acids. The CDR3 is CASSLSGEETQYF. The CDR3 DNA reads TGTGCCAGCAGCTTGAGCGGGGAAGAGACCCAGTACTTC.